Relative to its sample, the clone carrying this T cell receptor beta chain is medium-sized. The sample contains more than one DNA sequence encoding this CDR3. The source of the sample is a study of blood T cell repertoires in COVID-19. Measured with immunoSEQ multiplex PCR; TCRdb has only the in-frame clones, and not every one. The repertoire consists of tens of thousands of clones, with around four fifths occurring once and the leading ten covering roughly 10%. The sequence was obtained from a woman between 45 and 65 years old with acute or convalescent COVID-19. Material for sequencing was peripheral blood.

Here the CDR3 DNA reads TGTGCCAGCAGCGTGGGACAGGCTTCCTCCTACGAGCAGTACTTC. Encoded protein: CASSVGQASSYEQYF. V is TRBV9 and J is TRBJ2-7; 8 positions agree with TRBD1. The J segment lost 0 bases and the V segment lost 2 bases, leaving 4 bases of the junction unmatched. Per germline, CDR1 SGDLS and CDR2 YYNGEE. CDR3 length equals 15 residues.